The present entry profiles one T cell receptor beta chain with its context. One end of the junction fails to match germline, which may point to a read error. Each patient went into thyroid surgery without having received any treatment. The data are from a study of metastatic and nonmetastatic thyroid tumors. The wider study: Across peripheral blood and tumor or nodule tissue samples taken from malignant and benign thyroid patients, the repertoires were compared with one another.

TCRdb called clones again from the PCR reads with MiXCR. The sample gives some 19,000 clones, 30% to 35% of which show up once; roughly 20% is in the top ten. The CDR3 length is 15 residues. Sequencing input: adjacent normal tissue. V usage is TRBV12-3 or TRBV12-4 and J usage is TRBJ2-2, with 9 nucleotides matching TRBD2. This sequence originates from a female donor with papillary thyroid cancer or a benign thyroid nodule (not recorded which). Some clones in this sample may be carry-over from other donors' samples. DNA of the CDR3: TGTGCCAGCAGTCTAGCGGGAACGAACACCGGGGAGCTGTTTTTT. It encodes CASSLAGTNTGELFF.